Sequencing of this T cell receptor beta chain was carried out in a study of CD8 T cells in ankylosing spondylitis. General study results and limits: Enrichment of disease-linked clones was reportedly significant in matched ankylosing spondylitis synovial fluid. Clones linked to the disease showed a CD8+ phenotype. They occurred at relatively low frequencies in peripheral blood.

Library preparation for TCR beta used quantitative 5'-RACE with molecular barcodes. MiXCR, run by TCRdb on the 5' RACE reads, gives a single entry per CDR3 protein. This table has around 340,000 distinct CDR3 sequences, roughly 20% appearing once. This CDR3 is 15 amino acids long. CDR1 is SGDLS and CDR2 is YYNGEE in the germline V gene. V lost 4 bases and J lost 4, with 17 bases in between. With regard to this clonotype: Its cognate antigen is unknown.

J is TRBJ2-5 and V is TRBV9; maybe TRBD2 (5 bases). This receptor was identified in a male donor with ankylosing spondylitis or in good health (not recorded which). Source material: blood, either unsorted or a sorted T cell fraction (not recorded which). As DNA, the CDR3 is TGTGCCAGCAGCCCGGATGGAGGCGCCCCAGAGACCCAGTACTTC. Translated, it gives CASSPDGGAPETQYF.